The 32 T cell receptor beta chains below were found in one sample sequenced in a study of blood T cell repertoires in COVID-19. Data came from immunoSEQ multiplex PCR; TCRdb stores just in-frame clones and leaves some out. The data hold around 150,000 clones, with roughly 80% observed a single time. The sequenced sample was PBMCs or T cells enriched from blood (not recorded which). All receptors come from a woman in her sixties or seventies who had recovered from COVID-19.

The chain recombines TRBV28 with TRBJ1-1; D perhaps matches TRBD1 (6 bases). The CDR3 is 14 residues long. Between the trimmed V and J ends, which lost 2 bases and 1 base, there was a span of 8 bases. Germline CDR1 is MDHEN and CDR2 is SYDVKM. The CDR3 sequence: CASSLRTANTEAFF. CDR3 DNA: TGTGCCAGCAGTTTACGGACAGCGAACACTGAAGCTTTCTTT.

The rearrangement joins TRBV9 to TRBJ2-5; D possibly corresponds to TRBD1 (6 bases). The CDR3 is made up of 15 amino acids. Germline V gene data show CDR1 as SGDLS and CDR2 as YYNGEE. V lost 0 bases and J 5 bases, leaving 14 bases between the germline ends. The CDR3: CASSVAGGAWETQYF. DNA for the CDR3: TGTGCCAGCAGCGTAGCTGGGGGCGCTTGGGAGACCCAGTACTTC.

The chain joins TRBV19 to TRBJ1-1; 8 nucleotides line up with TRBD1. Germline trimming cut 9 bases from V and 1 base from J; bases unmatched to any gene: 13. The length of the CDR3 is 16 residues. The germline CDR1 and CDR2 sequences are LNHDA and SQIVND (reference sequence). In DNA, the CDR3 is TGTGCCAGCCTAGGACAGGGAAGTCGAAGGAACACTGAAGCTTTCTTT. This translates into CASLGQGSRRNTEAFF.

V gene TRBV5-1 combines with J gene TRBJ2-2, with D unresolved. Germline V gene data show CDR1 as SGHRS and CDR2 as YFSETQ. Trimming removed 8 bases at V and 1 base at J, with 3 bases between. The CDR3 runs to 11 residues. CDR3 bases: TGCGCCAGGAGGAACACCGGGGAGCTGTTTTTT. Its protein is CARRNTGELFF.

CDR3: CASSLAPGGGDTQYF. As DNA, the CDR3 is TGTGCCAGCAGCTTAGCGCCGGGGGGTGGAGATACGCAGTATTTT. J is TRBJ2-3 and V is TRBV7-9; TRBD2 matches at 7 bases. Unmatched junction bases numbered 5, after V lost 0 bases and J lost 5 bases. This CDR3 region has 15 residues. Germline V CDR1 and CDR2: SEHNR, FQNEAQ (reference sequence).

The rearrangement links TRBV14 to TRBJ2-3; D remains ambiguous. Trimming removed 2 bases from V and 5 bases from J, with 11 bases in between. This CDR3 has 14 residues. Germline CDR1 is SGHDN and CDR2 is FVKESK. Written as DNA, the CDR3 is TGTGCCAGCAGCCAATGGTCGGTTCGAGATACGCAGTATTTT. This translates into CASSQWSVRDTQYF.

The gene calls are TRBV25-1 and TRBJ1-2; 10 nucleotides align to TRBD1. Losses at the gene ends were 6 bases for V and 7 bases for J; bases not matched to a gene: 8. The germline V gene encodes CDR1 MGHDK and CDR2 SYGVNS. The CDR3 spans 14 residues. The CDR3, as DNA: TGTGCCAGCAGCGCTGGGACAGGGGCGCGTGGCTACACCTTC. It codes for CASSAGTGARGYTF.

This chain joins TRBV6-6 and TRBJ2-7; the match to TRBD2 covers 11 bases. V gave up 6 bases and J gave up 1 base; unmatched junction bases: 5. The CDR3 length is 15 residues. Germline lookup yields CDR1 MNHNY and CDR2 SVGAGI (reference sequence). The CDR3 sequence is CASRSGLAGSYEQYF. CDR3 nucleotides: TGTGCCAGCAGGTCCGGACTAGCGGGTTCCTACGAGCAGTACTTC.

The chain couples TRBV5-6 to TRBJ2-5; 10 bases fit TRBD2. V trimming: 0 bases; J trimming: 1 base; junction bases outside the gene matches: 9. The V gene's germline CDR1 is SGHDT and CDR2 YYEEEE. This CDR3 contains 18 residues. The CDR3 reads CASSLGTSSGGGQETQYF. The CDR3 DNA reads TGTGCCAGCAGCTTGGGCACCTCTAGCGGGGGAGGCCAAGAGACCCAGTACTTC.

In this sample, this clone turned up once. The chain joins TRBV19 to TRBJ2-2, with 11 bases that match TRBD1. With V trimmed by 7 bases and J by 7 bases, 5 bases remained unmatched. Germline values: CDR1 LNHDA, CDR2 SQIVND (reference sequence). CDR3 length equals 14 residues. CDR3 in DNA: TGTGCCAGTACCGGGACAGGGGGTTTCGGGGAGCTGTTTTTT. Translation: CASTGTGGFGELFF.

The J gene is TRBJ1-2, the V gene TRBV4-2, with D hard to call. From germline, CDR1 is LGHNA and CDR2 YNFKEQ. Trimming shortened V by 0 bases and J by 0 bases, and 8 bases separated the two germline ends. The CDR3 has 15 amino acids. CDR3 protein: CASSQDRNPNYGYTF. Here the CDR3 DNA reads TGTGCCAGCAGCCAAGATAGAAACCCTAACTATGGCTACACCTTC.

V usage is TRBV9 and J usage is TRBJ2-1; 13 positions match TRBD2. Trimming cost V 4 bases and J 2 bases; bases outside gene matches: 6. CDR1 and CDR2 (germline): SGDLS, YYNGEE. The CDR3 sequence is 17 residues long. Here the CDR3 reads CASSPPLAGGPYNEQFF. The DNA for the CDR3 is TGTGCCAGCAGCCCCCCACTAGCGGGGGGGCCCTACAATGAGCAGTTCTTC.

The chain recombines TRBV24-1 with TRBJ1-5; tentative D call: TRBD1 (6 bases). CDR1 and CDR2 (germline): KGHDR, SFDVKD. This CDR3 comprises 15 residues. Trimming stripped 9 bases from V and 1 base from J, with 15 bases between. CDR3 amino acids: CATSQDSYSNQPQHF. The CDR3 coding sequence is TGTGCCACCTCCCAGGACAGCTACAGCAATCAGCCCCAGCATTTT.

As for this clone: A much larger clone differs from this one at a single base, so this may be a read error. The genes are TRBV10-1 and TRBJ1-1, with a possible D match to TRBD1 (5 bases). Germline CDR1 WNHNN, CDR2 SYGVQD (reference sequence). The CDR3 has 13 amino acids. Trimming cost V 5 bases and J 1 base, with 8 bases left between them. The CDR3 sequence is CASSSTGNTEAFF. The CDR3 DNA reads as TGCGCCAGCAGTTCTACAGGGAACACTGAAGCTTTCTTT.

The chain couples TRBV5-8 to TRBJ1-4; maybe TRBD1 (5 bases). The V gene lost 4 bases and the J gene lost 2 bases, with 18 bases spanning the gap. Germline assignment: CDR1 SGHTS and CDR2 YDEGEE. This CDR3 is built from 17 residues. The CDR3 region has the DNA TGTGCCAGCAGCCTCGCTTGGGGAGGGGTCACTAATGAAAAACTGTTTTTT. Translating gives CASSLAWGGVTNEKLFF.

The V and J genes are TRBV30 and TRBJ2-7; 11 nucleotides line up with TRBD1. Trimming took 2 bases from V and 3 from J; bases not matched to a gene: 9. CDR3 length equals 16 residues. The germline gives CDR1 GTSNPN, CDR2 SVGIG (reference sequence). CDR3 in amino acids: CAWSRLWGTGGYEQYF. DNA for the CDR3: TGTGCCTGGAGTAGATTATGGGGGACAGGGGGCTACGAGCAGTACTTC.

The chain joins TRBV23-1 to TRBJ1-4, with D perhaps matching TRBD1 (6 bases). TRBV23-1 is flagged as an ORF with uncertain function. Trimming stripped 2 bases from V and 8 bases from J, with 15 bases between. The CDR3 has 15 amino acids. CDR3 sequence: CASSQVTGMWEKLFF. The CDR3 nucleotides read TGCGCCAGCAGTCAAGTTACAGGGATGTGGGAAAAACTGTTTTTT.

The gene calls are TRBV2 and TRBJ2-1; TRBD2 matches at 10 bases. The trim removed 3 bases at V and 9 bases at J, leaving 5 bases unmatched. Germline V CDR1 and CDR2: SNHLY, FYNNEI. The CDR3 has 14 residues. In DNA form, the CDR3 reads TGTGCCAGCAGTGACAGCGGGGGGGCCGGTGAGCAGTTCTTC. It translates to CASSDSGGAGEQFF. Complete variable domain (other parts from reference TRBV2 and TRBJ2-1): EPEVTQTPSHQVTQMGQEVILRCVPISNHLYFYWYRQILGQKVEFLVSFYNNEISEKSEIFDDQFSVERPDGSNFTLKIRSTKLEDSAMYFCASSDSGGAGEQFFGPGTRLTVL.

The V gene is TRBV19, the J gene TRBJ2-1; the match to TRBD2 covers 8 bases. The CDR3 sequence is 15 residues long. The V and J ends lost 1 base and 7 bases, in that order; junction bases with no gene match: 6. The V gene's germline CDR1 is LNHDA and CDR2 SQIVND (reference sequence). CDR3 sequence: CASSIAGGPVNEQFF. The CDR3 DNA reads as TGTGCCAGTAGTATAGCGGGGGGGCCTGTAAATGAGCAGTTCTTC.

The chain recombines TRBV5-1 with TRBJ1-5; TRBD1 matches 7 bases. The CDR3 consists of 16 residues. CDR1 is SGHRS, CDR2 YFSETQ, per germline. The ends lost 0 bases at V and 0 bases at J; junction bases unmatched: 3. This CDR3 reads CASSLGPGGSNQPQHF. The CDR3 DNA sequence: TGCGCCAGCAGCTTGGGCCCAGGGGGTAGCAATCAGCCCCAGCATTTT. Full variable domain (outside the CDR3, taken from reference TRBV5-1 and TRBJ1-5): KAGVTQTPRYLIKTRGQQVTLSCSPISGHRSVSWYQQTPGQGLQFLFEYFSETQRNKGNFPGRFSGRQFSNSRSEMNVSTLELGDSALYLCASSLGPGGSNQPQHFGDGTRLSIL.

The chain is built from TRBV5-1 and TRBJ2-2; D perhaps matches TRBD1 (5 bases). The CDR3 totals 14 residues. CDR1 and CDR2 from the germline V gene are SGHRS and YFSETQ. The V and J ends lost 3 bases and 1 base respectively, with 7 bases between them. The DNA for the CDR3 is TGCGCCAGCAGCTCCACAGGGAACACCGGGGAGCTGTTTTTT. This sequence encodes CASSSTGNTGELFF. The whole variable domain, filled in from reference TRBV5-1 and TRBJ2-2, reads KAGVTQTPRYLIKTRGQQVTLSCSPISGHRSVSWYQQTPGQGLQFLFEYFSETQRNKGNFPGRFSGRQFSNSRSEMNVSTLELGDSALYLCASSSTGNTGELFFGEGSRLTVL.

The chain recombines TRBV4-1 with TRBJ2-5; D unresolved. CDR3 length: 14 amino acids. V lost 1 base, J lost 6 bases, and 12 bases lay in between. In germline, CDR1 is MGHRA, CDR2 YSYEKL. The CDR3 is CASSQVVFEKTQYF. The CDR3, as DNA: TGCGCCAGCAGCCAAGTGGTCTTCGAGAAGACCCAGTACTTC.

The chain couples TRBV7-6 to TRBJ1-2; D gene unclear. The germline V gene has CDR1 SGHVS and CDR2 FNYEAQ. Trimming shortened V by 5 bases and J by 3 bases, and 4 bases separated the two germline ends. This CDR3 is 11 amino acids long. In DNA, the CDR3 is TGTGCCAGCAGCCCGGACTATGGCTACACCTTC. Its protein product is CASSPDYGYTF.

The CDR3 region is CASSSGLGPSFEQYF. The CDR3 DNA reads as TGTGCCAGTAGTAGCGGACTAGGTCCTTCTTTTGAGCAGTACTTC. The chain couples TRBV19 to TRBJ2-7; 7 nucleotides agree with TRBD2. The CDR3 has 15 amino acids. J was trimmed by 7 bases and V by 4 bases; bases with no gene match: 13. From germline, CDR1 is LNHDA and CDR2 SQIVND (reference sequence).

The J gene is TRBJ1-2, the V gene TRBV27, with a weak D call TRBD1 (5 bases). With 6 bases removed from V and 4 bases from J, the gap between germline ends came to 15 bases. Germline CDR1 and CDR2: MNHEY and SMNVEV (reference sequence). This CDR3 has 14 amino acids. CDR3 bases: TGTGCCAGCAGAGCTTTCCAGGGCGTCTATGGCTACACCTTC. This translates into CASRAFQGVYGYTF.

The genes are TRBV6-4 and TRBJ1-1; TRBD1 might be the D (6 bases). Germline CDR1 MRHNA, CDR2 SNTAGT. The CDR3 covers 13 residues. Deletions cut 6 bases from V and 5 bases from J, with 13 bases between. The CDR3 sequence: CASRGQPETEAFF. The CDR3 nucleotides are TGTGCCAGCAGAGGACAGCCAGAGACTGAAGCTTTCTTT.

V is TRBV9 and J is TRBJ1-4, with a weak D call TRBD1 (6 bases). CDR1 and CDR2 (germline): SGDLS, YYNGEE. The CDR3 covers 16 residues. V was clipped by 3 bases and J by 0 bases, with 12 bases between them. This chain's CDR3 is CASSARTVPTNEKLFF. The CDR3 nucleotides read TGTGCCAGCAGCGCGCGGACAGTTCCAACTAATGAAAAACTGTTTTTT.

The genes are TRBV12-3 or TRBV12-4 and TRBJ1-2; D is ambiguous. Between the trimmed V and J ends, which lost 5 bases and 7 bases, there was a span of 11 bases. CDR3 length: 12 residues. The CDR3, as DNA: TGTGCCAGCAGTCGCGGGGAAAGTGGCTACACCTTC. This sequence encodes CASSRGESGYTF.

V is TRBV2 and J is TRBJ1-6; 9 bases are shared with TRBD1. The V gene end was trimmed by 1 base and the J gene end by 9 bases; junction bases not matched to a gene: 4. This CDR3 has 15 residues. The germline gives CDR1 SNHLY, CDR2 FYNNEI. CDR3: CASSEGGTGTSPLHF. The DNA of the CDR3 is TGTGCCAGCAGTGAAGGCGGGACAGGGACTTCACCCCTCCACTTT. Supplemented by reference TRBV2 and TRBJ1-6, the full variable domain reads EPEVTQTPSHQVTQMGQEVILRCVPISNHLYFYWYRQILGQKVEFLVSFYNNEISEKSEIFDDQFSVERPDGSNFTLKIRSTKLEDSAMYFCASSEGGTGTSPLHFGNGTRLTVT.

This sequence joins TRBV24-1 and TRBJ2-3, with TRBD1 matching 8 bases. This CDR3 is 14 amino acids long. Germline loops: CDR1 KGHDR, CDR2 SFDVKD. The V and J ends lost 2 bases and 3 bases, in that order; junction bases with no gene match: 0. CDR3 sequence reads: CATSDYRGTDTQYF. CDR3 DNA sequence: TGTGCCACCAGTGATTACAGGGGGACAGATACGCAGTATTTT.

The chain combines TRBV7-6 with TRBJ1-1; D is undetermined. Germline V lookup: CDR1 SGHVS, CDR2 FNYEAQ. V was cut by 1 base and J by 4 bases, with 7 bases left in between. This CDR3 is 13 amino acids long. CDR3 nucleotides: TGTGCCAGCAGCTTAGGGACTGCCACTGAAGCTTTCTTT. Residues: CASSLGTATEAFF.

The chain carries TRBV27 and TRBJ1-1, with 7 positions matching TRBD1. Looked up from germline, CDR1 is MNHEY and CDR2 is SMNVEV (reference sequence). Germline trimming cut 5 bases from V and 2 bases from J; bases unmatched to any gene: 17. The CDR3 is made up of 18 amino acids. CDR3 region: CASSRHIDRESSNTEAFF. CDR3 bases: TGTGCCAGCAGTCGCCATATCGACAGGGAGAGTTCCAACACTGAAGCTTTCTTT.